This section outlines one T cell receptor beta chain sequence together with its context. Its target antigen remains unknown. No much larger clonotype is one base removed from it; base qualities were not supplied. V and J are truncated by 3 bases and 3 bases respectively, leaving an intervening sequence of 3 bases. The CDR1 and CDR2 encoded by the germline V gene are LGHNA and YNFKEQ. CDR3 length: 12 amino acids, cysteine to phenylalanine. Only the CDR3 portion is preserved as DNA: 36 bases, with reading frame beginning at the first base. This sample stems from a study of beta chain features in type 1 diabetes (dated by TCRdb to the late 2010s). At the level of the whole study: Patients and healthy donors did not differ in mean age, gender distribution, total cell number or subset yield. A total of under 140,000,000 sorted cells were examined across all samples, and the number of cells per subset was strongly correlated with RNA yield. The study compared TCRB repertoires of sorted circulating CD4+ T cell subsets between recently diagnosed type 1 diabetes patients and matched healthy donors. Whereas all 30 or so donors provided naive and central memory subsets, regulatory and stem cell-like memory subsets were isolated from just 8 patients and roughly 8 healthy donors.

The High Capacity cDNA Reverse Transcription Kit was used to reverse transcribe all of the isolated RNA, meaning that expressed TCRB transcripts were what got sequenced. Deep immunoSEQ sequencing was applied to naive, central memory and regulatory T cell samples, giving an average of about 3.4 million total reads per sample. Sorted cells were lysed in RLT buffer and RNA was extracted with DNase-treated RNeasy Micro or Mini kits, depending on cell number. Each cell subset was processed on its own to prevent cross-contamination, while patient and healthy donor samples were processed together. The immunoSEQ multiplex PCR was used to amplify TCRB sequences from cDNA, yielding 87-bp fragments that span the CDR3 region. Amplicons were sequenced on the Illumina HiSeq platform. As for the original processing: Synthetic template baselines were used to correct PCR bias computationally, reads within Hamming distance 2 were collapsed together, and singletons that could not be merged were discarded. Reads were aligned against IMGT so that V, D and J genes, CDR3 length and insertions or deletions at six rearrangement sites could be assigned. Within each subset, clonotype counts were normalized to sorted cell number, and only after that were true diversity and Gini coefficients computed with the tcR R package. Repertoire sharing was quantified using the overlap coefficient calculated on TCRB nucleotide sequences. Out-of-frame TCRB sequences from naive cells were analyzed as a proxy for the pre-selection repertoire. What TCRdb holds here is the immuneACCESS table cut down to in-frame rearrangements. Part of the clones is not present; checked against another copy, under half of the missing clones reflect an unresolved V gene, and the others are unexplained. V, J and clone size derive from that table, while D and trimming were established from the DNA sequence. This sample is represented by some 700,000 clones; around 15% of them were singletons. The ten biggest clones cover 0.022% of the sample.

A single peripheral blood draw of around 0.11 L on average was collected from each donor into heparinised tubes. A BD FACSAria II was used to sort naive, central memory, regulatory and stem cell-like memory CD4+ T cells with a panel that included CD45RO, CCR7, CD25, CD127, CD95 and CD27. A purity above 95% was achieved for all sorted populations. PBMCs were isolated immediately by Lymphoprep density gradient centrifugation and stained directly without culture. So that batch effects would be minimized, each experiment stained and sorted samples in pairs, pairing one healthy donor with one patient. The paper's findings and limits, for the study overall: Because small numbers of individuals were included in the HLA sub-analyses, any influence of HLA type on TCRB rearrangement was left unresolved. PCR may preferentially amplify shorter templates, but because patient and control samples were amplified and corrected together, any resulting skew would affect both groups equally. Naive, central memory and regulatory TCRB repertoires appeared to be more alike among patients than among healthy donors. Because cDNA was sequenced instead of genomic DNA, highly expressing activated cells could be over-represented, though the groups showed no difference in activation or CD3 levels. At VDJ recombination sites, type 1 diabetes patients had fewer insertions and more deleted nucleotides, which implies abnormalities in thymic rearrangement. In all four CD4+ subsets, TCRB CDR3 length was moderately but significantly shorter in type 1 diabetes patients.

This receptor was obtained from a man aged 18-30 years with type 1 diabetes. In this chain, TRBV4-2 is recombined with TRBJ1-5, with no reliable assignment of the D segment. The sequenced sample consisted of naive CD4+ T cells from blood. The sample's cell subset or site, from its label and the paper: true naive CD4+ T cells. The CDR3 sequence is CASSHFNQPQHF. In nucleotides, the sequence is TGTGCCAGCAGCCACTTCAATCAGCCCCAGCATTTT.